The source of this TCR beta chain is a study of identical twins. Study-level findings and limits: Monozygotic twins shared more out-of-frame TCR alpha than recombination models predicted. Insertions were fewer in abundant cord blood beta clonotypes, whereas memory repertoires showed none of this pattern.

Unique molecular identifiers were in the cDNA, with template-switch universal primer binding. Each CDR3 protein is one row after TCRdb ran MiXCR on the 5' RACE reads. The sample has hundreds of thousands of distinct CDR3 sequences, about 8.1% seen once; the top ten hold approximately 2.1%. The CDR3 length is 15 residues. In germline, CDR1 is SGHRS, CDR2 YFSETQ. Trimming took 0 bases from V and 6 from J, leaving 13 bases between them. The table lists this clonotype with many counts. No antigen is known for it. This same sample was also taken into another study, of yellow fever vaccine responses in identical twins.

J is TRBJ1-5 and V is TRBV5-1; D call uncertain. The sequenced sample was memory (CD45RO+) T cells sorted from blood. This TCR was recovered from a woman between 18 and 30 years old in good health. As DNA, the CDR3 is TGCGCCAGCAGCTTGGAGGGCAGCCAAGGTCAGCCCCAGCATTTT. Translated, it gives CASSLEGSQGQPQHF.